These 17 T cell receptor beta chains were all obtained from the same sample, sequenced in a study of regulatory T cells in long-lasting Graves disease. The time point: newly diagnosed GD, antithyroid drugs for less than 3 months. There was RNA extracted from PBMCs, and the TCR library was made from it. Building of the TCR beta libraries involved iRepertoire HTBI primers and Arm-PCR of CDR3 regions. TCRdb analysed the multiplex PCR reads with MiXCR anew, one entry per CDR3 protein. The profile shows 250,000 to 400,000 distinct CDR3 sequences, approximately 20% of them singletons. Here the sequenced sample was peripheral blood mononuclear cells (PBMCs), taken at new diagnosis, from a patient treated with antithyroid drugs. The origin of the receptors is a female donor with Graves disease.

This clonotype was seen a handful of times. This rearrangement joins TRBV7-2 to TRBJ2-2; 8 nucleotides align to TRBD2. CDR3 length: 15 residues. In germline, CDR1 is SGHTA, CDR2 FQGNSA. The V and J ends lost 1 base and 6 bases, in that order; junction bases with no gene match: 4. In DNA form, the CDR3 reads TGTGCCAGCAGCTTAGTACTAGCGGCCTCCGGGGAGCTGTTTTTT. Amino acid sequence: CASSLVLAASGELFF. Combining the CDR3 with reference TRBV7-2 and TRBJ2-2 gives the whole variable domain GAGVSQSPSNKVTEKGKDVELRCDPISGHTALYWYRQSLGQGLEFLIYFQGNSAPDKSGLPSDRFSAERTGGSVSTLTIQRTQQEDSAVYLCASSLVLAASGELFFGEGSRLTVL.

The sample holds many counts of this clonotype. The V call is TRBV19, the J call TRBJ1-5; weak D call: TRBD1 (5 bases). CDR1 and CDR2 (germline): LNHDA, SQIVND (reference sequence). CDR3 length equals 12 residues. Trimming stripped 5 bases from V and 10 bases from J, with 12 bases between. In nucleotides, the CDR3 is TGTGCCAGTAGTCCGGGACCTATCCCCCAGCATTTT. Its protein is CASSPGPIPQHF.

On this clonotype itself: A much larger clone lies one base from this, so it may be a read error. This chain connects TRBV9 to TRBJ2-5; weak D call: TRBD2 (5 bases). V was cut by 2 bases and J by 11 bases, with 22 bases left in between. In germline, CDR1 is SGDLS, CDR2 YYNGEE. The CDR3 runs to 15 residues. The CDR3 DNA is TGTGCCAGCAGCGTCCGGCCGGACTTGTACAATGAGCAGTACTTC. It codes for CASSVRPDLYNEQYF.

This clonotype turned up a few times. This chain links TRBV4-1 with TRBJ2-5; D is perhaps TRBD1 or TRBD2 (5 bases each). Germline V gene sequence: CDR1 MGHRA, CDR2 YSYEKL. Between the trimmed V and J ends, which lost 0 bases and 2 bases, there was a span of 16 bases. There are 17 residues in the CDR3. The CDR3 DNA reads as TGCGCCAGCAGCCAAGATATCGGCCCTTGGGGGCAAGAGACCCAGTACTTC. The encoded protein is CASSQDIGPWGQETQYF.

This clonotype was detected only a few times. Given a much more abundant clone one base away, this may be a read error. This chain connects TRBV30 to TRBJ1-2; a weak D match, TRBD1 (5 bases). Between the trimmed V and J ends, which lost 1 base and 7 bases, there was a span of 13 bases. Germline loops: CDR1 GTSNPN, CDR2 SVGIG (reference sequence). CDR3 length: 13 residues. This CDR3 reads CAWSARRGSGYTF. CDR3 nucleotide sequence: TGTGCCTGGAGTGCCAGGAGGGGCAGTGGCTACACCTTC.

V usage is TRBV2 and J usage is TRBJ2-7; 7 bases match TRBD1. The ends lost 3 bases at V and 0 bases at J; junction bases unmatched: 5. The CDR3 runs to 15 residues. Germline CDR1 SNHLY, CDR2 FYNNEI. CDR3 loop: CASSDPTGPSYEQYF. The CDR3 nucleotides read TGTGCCAGCAGTGACCCGACAGGGCCCTCCTACGAGCAGTACTTC.

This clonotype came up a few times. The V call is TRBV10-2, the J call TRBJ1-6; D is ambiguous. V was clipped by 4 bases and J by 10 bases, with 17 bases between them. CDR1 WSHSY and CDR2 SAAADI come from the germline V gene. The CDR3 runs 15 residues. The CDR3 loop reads CASSVNSLPGSPLHF. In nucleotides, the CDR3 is TGCGCCAGCAGTGTAAACAGCCTCCCGGGGTCACCCCTCCACTTT.

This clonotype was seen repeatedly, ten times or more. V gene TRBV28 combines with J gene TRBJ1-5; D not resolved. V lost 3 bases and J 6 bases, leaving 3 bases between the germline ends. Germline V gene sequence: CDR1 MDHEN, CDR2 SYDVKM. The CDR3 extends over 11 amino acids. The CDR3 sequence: CASSFGQPQHF. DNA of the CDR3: TGTGCCAGCAGTTTTGGTCAGCCCCAGCATTTT.

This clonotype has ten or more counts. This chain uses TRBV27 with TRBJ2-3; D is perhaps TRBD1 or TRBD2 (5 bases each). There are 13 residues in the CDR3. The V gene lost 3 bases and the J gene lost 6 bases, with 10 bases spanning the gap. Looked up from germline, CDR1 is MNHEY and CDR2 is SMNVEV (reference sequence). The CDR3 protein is CASSFLRGDTQYF. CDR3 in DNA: TGTGCCAGCAGTTTTCTCCGGGGCGATACGCAGTATTTT.

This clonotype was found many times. The DNA for the CDR3 is TGTGCCAGCAGCAGACAGGGTAATGAGGCTGAAGCTTTCTTT. It yields the protein CASSRQGNEAEAFF. The chain links TRBV7-9 to TRBJ1-1; 7 bases agree with TRBD1. Germline lookup yields CDR1 SEHNR and CDR2 FQNEAQ (reference sequence). With 5 bases clipped from V and 6 bases from J, the junction kept 9 bases outside the gene matches. There are 14 residues in the CDR3.

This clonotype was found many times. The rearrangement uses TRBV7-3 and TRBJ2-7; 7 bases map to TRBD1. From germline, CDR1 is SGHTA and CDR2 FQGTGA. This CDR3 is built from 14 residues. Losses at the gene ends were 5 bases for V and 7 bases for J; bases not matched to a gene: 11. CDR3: CASSDLRGKGEQYF. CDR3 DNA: TGTGCCAGCAGCGACCTCAGGGGGAAGGGGGAGCAGTACTTC.

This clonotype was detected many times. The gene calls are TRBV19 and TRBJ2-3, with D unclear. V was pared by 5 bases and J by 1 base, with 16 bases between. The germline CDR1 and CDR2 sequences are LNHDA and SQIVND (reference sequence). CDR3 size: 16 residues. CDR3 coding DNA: TGTGCCAGTAGTTGGAGCGAGCGATTTGGCACAGATACGCAGTATTTT. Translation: CASSWSERFGTDTQYF.

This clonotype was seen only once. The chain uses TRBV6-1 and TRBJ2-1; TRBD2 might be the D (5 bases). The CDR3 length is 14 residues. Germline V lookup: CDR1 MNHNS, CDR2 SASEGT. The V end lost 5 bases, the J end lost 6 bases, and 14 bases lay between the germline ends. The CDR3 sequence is CASSLEEVGNEQFF. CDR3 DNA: TGTGCCAGCAGTCTCGAGGAGGTCGGCAATGAGCAGTTCTTC.

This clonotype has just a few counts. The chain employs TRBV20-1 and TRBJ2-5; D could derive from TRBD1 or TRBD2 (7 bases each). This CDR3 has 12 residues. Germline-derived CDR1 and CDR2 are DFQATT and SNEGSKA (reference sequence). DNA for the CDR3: TGCAGCCCGAGTCAGGGGGGGGAGACCCAGTACTTC. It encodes CSPSQGGETQYF.

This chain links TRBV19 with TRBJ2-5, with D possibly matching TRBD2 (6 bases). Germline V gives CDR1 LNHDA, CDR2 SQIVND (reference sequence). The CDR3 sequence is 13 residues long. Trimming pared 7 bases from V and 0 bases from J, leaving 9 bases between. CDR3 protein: CASTQRDQETQYF. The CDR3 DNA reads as TGTGCCAGTACCCAGCGGGACCAAGAGACCCAGTACTTC.

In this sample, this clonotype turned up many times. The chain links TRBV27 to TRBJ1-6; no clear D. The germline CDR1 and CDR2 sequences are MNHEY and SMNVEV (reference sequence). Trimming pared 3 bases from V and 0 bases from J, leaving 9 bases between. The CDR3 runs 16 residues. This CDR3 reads CASSFSSNSYNSPLHF. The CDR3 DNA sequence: TGTGCCAGCAGTTTCTCCTCAAACTCCTATAATTCACCCCTCCACTTT.

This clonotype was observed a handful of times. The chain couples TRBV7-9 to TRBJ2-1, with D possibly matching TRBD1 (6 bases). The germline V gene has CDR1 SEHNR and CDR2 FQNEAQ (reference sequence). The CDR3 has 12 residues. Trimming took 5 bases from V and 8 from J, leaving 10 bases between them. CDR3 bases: TGTGCCAGCAGCCTACAGGGCGATGAGCAGTTCTTC. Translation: CASSLQGDEQFF.